These 30 T cell receptor beta chains were sequenced from one sample in a study of response to subunit inactivated influenza vaccine. TCRdb re-called the RT-PCR reads through MiXCR, storing one row per CDR3 protein. The data show about 570,000 distinct CDR3 sequences, with approximately 12% seen just once and about 10% held by the top ten. The sequencing used PBMCs from blood, collected on the day of vaccination. The source of these receptors is a man between 45 and 60 years old who received an inactivated influenza vaccine.

This clonotype was seen a handful of times. The CDR3 loop is CSAKGEGLVIEQFF. As DNA, the CDR3 is TGCAGTGCTAAGGGGGAAGGACTAGTCATTGAGCAGTTCTTC. The rearrangement joins TRBV20-1 to TRBJ2-1; a weak D match, TRBD2 (7 bases). Germline V gene sequence: CDR1 DFQATT, CDR2 SNEGSKA (reference sequence). This CDR3 is 14 amino acids long. V lost 4 bases, J lost 9 bases, and 19 bases lay in between.

This clonotype was seen a handful of times. The V call is TRBV30, the J call TRBJ1-2; tentatively, D is TRBD1 (6 bases). This CDR3 has 14 amino acids. V was cut by 2 bases and J by 3 bases, with 13 bases left in between. Per germline, CDR1 GTSNPN and CDR2 SVGIG (reference sequence). CDR3 sequence reads: CAWSWGGQDYGYTF. The CDR3 DNA reads TGTGCCTGGAGTTGGGGGGGGCAGGACTATGGCTACACCTTC. Drawing the rest from reference TRBV30 and TRBJ1-2, the complete variable domain is SQTIHQWPATLVQPVGSPLSLECTVEGTSNPNLYWYRQAAGRGLQLLFYSVGIGQISSEVPQNLSASRPQDRQFILSSKKLLLSDSGFYLCAWSWGGQDYGYTFGSGTRLTVV.

The chain uses TRBV4-3 and TRBJ1-2, with D possibly matching TRBD1 (6 bases). Between the trimmed V and J ends, which lost 0 bases and 4 bases, there was a span of 21 bases. This CDR3 spans 18 amino acids. The germline V gene has CDR1 LGHNA and CDR2 YSLEER. The CDR3 DNA is TGCGCCAGCAGCCAAGATCATAGTGGAACAGGGAGCCCCTATGGCTACACCTTC. Amino acids: CASSQDHSGTGSPYGYTF.

This clonotype was picked up a small number of times. A much larger clone is a single base away; this may be a read error. The V call is TRBV7-2, the J call TRBJ2-7, with no clear D. The CDR3 totals 12 residues. Trimming stripped 2 bases from V and 2 bases from J, with 4 bases between. Germline CDR1 reads SGHTA; CDR2 reads FQGNSA. CDR3 in amino acids: CASSLIPYEQYF. The CDR3 bases are TGTGCCAGCAGCTTAATCCCCTACGAGCAGTACTTC. Variable domain in full (rest from reference TRBV7-2 and TRBJ2-7): GAGVSQSPSNKVTEKGKDVELRCDPISGHTALYWYRQSLGQGLEFLIYFQGNSAPDKSGLPSDRFSAERTGGSVSTLTIQRTQQEDSAVYLCASSLIPYEQYFGPGTRLTVT.

This clonotype has only a few counts. The V gene is TRBV7-2, the J gene TRBJ2-1, with 8 bases matching TRBD2. Germline V lookup: CDR1 SGHTA, CDR2 FQGNSA. The CDR3 has 17 amino acids. The trim removed 2 bases at V and 0 bases at J, leaving 6 bases unmatched. Here the CDR3 DNA reads TGTGCCAGCAGCTTAACTAGCGGCGTTTACTCCTACAATGAGCAGTTCTTC. It is translated as CASSLTSGVYSYNEQFF.

This chain joins TRBV12-3 or TRBV12-4 and TRBJ1-2, with D uncertain. The CDR3 length is 13 residues. With 1 base removed from V and 4 bases from J, the gap between germline ends came to 7 bases. CDR3 DNA sequence: TGTGCCAGCAGTTTAGAAGAAATCTATGGCTACACCTTC. Protein sequence: CASSLEEIYGYTF.

The sample holds a few counts of this clonotype. The chain combines TRBV12-3 or TRBV12-4 with TRBJ2-7; the D gene is possibly TRBD2 (5 bases). This CDR3 has 13 residues. Trimming stripped 6 bases from V and 4 bases from J, with 13 bases between. Here the CDR3 reads CASRGSPGYEQYF. In DNA, the CDR3 is TGTGCCAGCAGGGGGTCTCCGGGGTACGAGCAGTACTTC.

Notes on this clonotype: A much larger clone lies one base from this, so it may be a read error. DNA of the CDR3: TGCAGCGTTGACCGGGACAGGGTATACAATGAGCAGTGCTTC. Translating gives CSVDRDRVYNEQCF. This sequence joins TRBV29-1 and TRBJ2-1, with 9 bases aligning to TRBD1. Germline V gene sequence: CDR1 SQVTM, CDR2 ANQGSEA. The CDR3 extends over 14 amino acids.

This CDR3 reads CASRETGQKEKKLFF. CDR3 in DNA: TGTGCCAGCAGGGAAACTGGACAGAAGGAGAAAAAACTGTTTTTT. V is TRBV6-1 and J is TRBJ1-4; D may be TRBD1 (6 bases). The CDR3 totals 15 residues. CDR1 and CDR2 (germline): MNHNS, SASEGT. V lost 6 bases, J lost 9 bases, and 20 bases lay in between.

This clonotype was counted between two and nine times. The chain uses TRBV6-5 and TRBJ2-1; D may be TRBD1 (5 bases). V dropped 2 bases and J dropped 0 bases, with 8 bases sitting between them. The CDR3 runs 15 residues. Looked up from germline, CDR1 is MNHEY and CDR2 is SVGAGI. This chain's CDR3 is CASSYRRDSYNEQFF. The CDR3, as DNA: TGTGCCAGCAGTTACCGCAGGGACTCCTACAATGAGCAGTTCTTC.

V and J are TRBV5-1 and TRBJ1-1; D perhaps matches TRBD1 (5 bases). The CDR3 extends over 15 amino acids. The germline CDR1 and CDR2 sequences are SGHRS and YFSETQ. The germline V and J ends were trimmed by 0 bases and 1 base, with 10 bases remaining between them. CDR3 nucleotide sequence: TGCGCCAGCAGCTTGGCCGGGGGACCGAACACTGAAGCTTTCTTT. Its translation: CASSLAGGPNTEAFF.

This chain connects TRBV6-5 to TRBJ1-6; the D is unclear. Per the germline V gene, CDR1 is MNHEY and CDR2 is SVGAGI. This CDR3 is built from 15 residues. V was pared by 4 bases and J by 6 bases, with 13 bases between. The CDR3, as DNA: TGTGCCAGCAGTTGGTCGGGAAACCCTAATTCACCCCTCCACTTT. Protein: CASSWSGNPNSPLHF.

This clonotype showed up just a few times. V usage is TRBV20-1 and J usage is TRBJ1-5, with TRBD1 identical over 8 bases. From germline, CDR1 is DFQATT and CDR2 SNEGSKA (reference sequence). V trimming: 5 bases; J trimming: 4 bases; junction bases outside the gene matches: 7. The CDR3 loop spans 14 amino acids. The CDR3: CSAETGALNQPQHF. For the CDR3, the DNA is TGCAGTGCTGAGACAGGGGCCCTTAATCAGCCCCAGCATTTT.

About this clonotype: Just one base apart from a much larger clone, this may be a read error. The rearrangement links TRBV5-1 to TRBJ2-2; TRBD2 is a possible D gene (5 bases). Germline V gene lookup returns CDR1 SGHRS and CDR2 YFSETQ. The CDR3 sequence is 16 residues long. CDR3 amino acids: CANSLAAGLNTGELFF. CDR3 sequence (DNA): TGCGCCAACAGCTTGGCGGCAGGACTGAACACCGGGGAGCTGTTTTTT. The whole variable domain, filled in from reference TRBV5-1 and TRBJ2-2, reads KAGVTQTPRYLIKTRGQQVTLSCSPISGHRSVSWYQQTPGQGLQFLFEYFSETQRNKGNFPGRFSGRQFSNSRSEMNVSTLELGDSALYLCANSLAAGLNTGELFFGEGSRLTVL.

This clonotype was detected ten times or more. The rearrangement joins TRBV9 to TRBJ2-1, with 10 positions matching TRBD2. CDR3 length equals 16 residues. The V segment lost 1 base and the J segment 9 bases; nucleotides outside the gene matches: 10. In germline, CDR1 is SGDLS, CDR2 YYNGEE. The DNA of the CDR3 is TGTGCCAGCAGCGTAAGATTTAGCGGGGGGTCTGGTGAGCAGTTCTTC. Translated: CASSVRFSGGSGEQFF.

This clonotype was observed a few times. The V and J genes are TRBV29-1 and TRBJ2-7, with D maybe TRBD2 (6 bases). Germline V CDR1 and CDR2: SQVTM, ANQGSEA. Trimming took off 3 bases at V and 3 bases at J, with 12 bases between the two ends. The CDR3 is 13 amino acids. CDR3 nucleotide sequence: TGCAGCGTTGATGGGGGGAACTTCTACGAGCAGTACTTC. Its protein product is CSVDGGNFYEQYF.

This clonotype was recorded a few times. This chain uses TRBV18 with TRBJ2-7; D is undetermined. CDR3 length: 12 amino acids. Per the germline V gene, CDR1 is KGHSH and CDR2 is LQKENI. V shed 2 bases and J shed 6 bases, with 8 bases lying between them. The CDR3 sequence is CASSPSQTEQYF. CDR3 in DNA: TGTGCCAGCTCACCATCTCAGACCGAGCAGTACTTC.

The chain joins TRBV5-5 to TRBJ1-2, with D possibly being TRBD1 (6 bases). Per germline, CDR1 SGHKS and CDR2 YYEKEE (reference sequence). Deletions cut 0 bases from V and 4 bases from J, with 10 bases between. CDR3 length equals 14 residues. For the CDR3, the DNA is TGTGCCAGCAGCTTGGGGACAGATCTCTATGGCTACACCTTC. This sequence encodes CASSLGTDLYGYTF.

Ten or more counts support this clonotype. This sequence joins TRBV5-1 and TRBJ1-4, with 7 bases lining up with TRBD1. Germline V gene data show CDR1 as SGHRS and CDR2 as YFSETQ. Trimming cost V 0 bases and J 7 bases; bases outside gene matches: 3. CDR3 length: 14 amino acids. The CDR3 region has the DNA TGCGCCAGCAGCTTGGGACAGGGACTTGAAAAACTGTTTTTT. Its protein is CASSLGQGLEKLFF.

Ten or more counts support this clonotype. The chain combines TRBV9 with TRBJ2-1; D remains ambiguous. This CDR3 is 16 amino acids long. The V end was cut by 4 bases, the J end by 5 bases, with 19 bases between. Per germline, CDR1 SGDLS and CDR2 YYNGEE. CDR3 amino acids: CASSRRVLRADNEQFF. Here the CDR3 DNA reads TGTGCCAGCAGCCGAAGGGTGCTCCGGGCCGACAATGAGCAGTTCTTC.

Only a few counts were recorded for this clonotype. The CDR3 is CASSLTEVRGLGEAFF. In DNA form, the CDR3 reads TGTGCCAGCAGCTTAACCGAAGTCAGGGGGTTAGGTGAAGCTTTCTTT. The chain uses TRBV7-3 and TRBJ1-1; the match to TRBD1 covers 7 bases. In germline, CDR1 is SGHTA, CDR2 FQGTGA. There are 16 residues in the CDR3. After removal of 0 bases from V and 7 bases from J, the junction contained 11 bases not matched to a gene.

This sequence joins TRBV7-2 and TRBJ2-2; D perhaps matches TRBD2 (5 bases). Looked up from germline, CDR1 is SGHTA and CDR2 is FQGNSA. Deletions cut 5 bases from V and 4 bases from J, with 11 bases between. The CDR3 runs 14 residues. The CDR3 region is CASSPRRGTGELFF. Written as DNA, the CDR3 is TGTGCCAGCAGCCCTCGACGGGGCACCGGGGAGCTGTTTTTT.

This clonotype was picked up a small number of times. This chain joins TRBV4-2 and TRBJ1-6; 7 positions agree with TRBD1. The length of the CDR3 is 16 residues. Germline trimming cut 3 bases from V and 6 bases from J; bases unmatched to any gene: 8. Germline CDR1 reads LGHNA; CDR2 reads YNFKEQ. The CDR3 reads CASSQDLPGGNSPLHF. CDR3 in DNA: TGTGCCAGCAGCCAGGACCTGCCAGGGGGTAATTCACCCCTCCACTTT.

This clonotype showed up just a few times. V is TRBV7-2 and J is TRBJ2-7, with D possibly called TRBD1 or TRBD2 (6 bases each). This CDR3 has 18 residues. Germline CDR1 and CDR2: SGHTA and FQGNSA. Trimming stripped 2 bases from V and 0 bases from J, with 20 bases between. This CDR3 reads CASSLSAGDGRVSYEQYF. CDR3 sequence (DNA): TGTGCCAGCAGCTTATCGGCAGGGGACGGGAGAGTCTCCTACGAGCAGTACTTC.

The table lists this clonotype with a few counts. This chain connects TRBV2 to TRBJ2-1; D gene ambiguous. From germline, CDR1 is SNHLY and CDR2 FYNNEI. V was pared by 6 bases and J by 10 bases, with 19 bases between. The CDR3 runs to 14 residues. The CDR3 nucleotides read TGTGCCAGCAGGGTGGATGGCCTTGGTGTCGAGCAGTTCTTC. Its translation: CASRVDGLGVEQFF.

As for this clonotype: This sequence may be a read error, since a much larger clone differs from it by one base. The rearrangement uses TRBV28 and TRBJ2-5; 7 nucleotides agree with TRBD1. V trimming: 5 bases; J trimming: 5 bases; junction bases outside the gene matches: 5. This CDR3 spans 13 amino acids. Germline CDR1 MDHEN, CDR2 SYDVKM. The CDR3 sequence: CASSKTGMETQYF. The CDR3 nucleotides read TGTGCCAGCAGTAAGACAGGGATGGAGACCCAGTACTTC.

The chain links TRBV5-1 to TRBJ1-2; no clear D. CDR3 length: 14 amino acids. V shed 0 bases and J shed 3 bases, with 9 bases lying between them. Germline CDR1 SGHRS, CDR2 YFSETQ. The CDR3 region is CASSLAGSDYGYTF. For the CDR3, the DNA is TGCGCCAGCAGCTTGGCTGGATCGGACTATGGCTACACCTTC.

The chain joins TRBV2 to TRBJ2-3, with D possibly being TRBD2 (5 bases). With 6 bases removed from V and 0 bases from J, the gap between germline ends came to 13 bases. The CDR3 spans 15 residues. Germline CDR1 reads SNHLY; CDR2 reads FYNNEI. This CDR3 reads CASRSRTLSTDTQYF. The CDR3 nucleotides read TGTGCCAGCAGATCCCGGACTCTTAGCACAGATACGCAGTATTTT.

V gene TRBV20-1 combines with J gene TRBJ2-2; D gene uncertain. The CDR3 runs to 15 residues. V was cut by 7 bases and J by 2 bases, with 17 bases left in between. Germline V CDR1 and CDR2: DFQATT, SNEGSKA (reference sequence). The CDR3 DNA reads as TGCAGTGTTTACGTCCCGAACCTAAACACCGGGGAGCTGTTTTTT. Protein sequence: CSVYVPNLNTGELFF.

V and J are TRBV20-1 and TRBJ2-1; the match to TRBD2 covers 10 bases. The V gene end was trimmed by 6 bases and the J gene end by 6 bases; junction bases not matched to a gene: 11. This CDR3 is 15 amino acids long. Germline-derived CDR1 and CDR2 are DFQATT and SNEGSKA (reference sequence). CDR3 sequence reads: CSAFSRLAGVNEQFF. Here the CDR3 DNA reads TGCAGTGCCTTTAGCCGCCTAGCGGGGGTCAATGAGCAGTTCTTC.